The rows below give T cell receptor beta chains drawn from one sample of a study of blood T cell repertoires in COVID-19. Sequenced by immunoSEQ multiplex PCR; TCRdb stores in-frame clones only, minus some. The data contain 250,000 or so clones, around 90% of them singletons. The sample taken for sequencing was peripheral blood. The receptors were gathered from a woman between 35 and 50 years old who had recovered from COVID-19. Each CDR3 is given with its conserved first and last residue. A D gene is named only where the DNA matches it firmly. A row's size may be missing; if present it is once, few, many or a size class.

D gene,CDR3 length,V gene,J gene,clone size,CDR3 protein,CDR3 DNA
-,15,TRBV28,TRBJ2-3,-,CASNLNRADPDTQYF,TGTGCCAGCAACCTTAACAGGGCCGACCCAGATACGCAGTATTTT
-,14,TRBV12-2,TRBJ2-1,-,CASRLALPYNEQFF,TGTGCAAGTCGCTTAGCTCTTCCTTACAATGAGCAGTTCTTC
-,14,TRBV30,TRBJ2-7,-,CAWSVPGSNYEQYF,TGTGCCTGGAGTGTACCCGGTTCAAACTACGAGCAGTACTTC
-,13,TRBV11-3,TRBJ2-1,-,CASSLAIYNEQFF,TGTGCCAGCAGCTTAGCAATCTACAATGAGCAGTTCTTC
-,14,TRBV28,TRBJ2-2,-,CASSPRLHTGELFF,TGTGCCAGCAGCCCCCGACTACACACCGGGGAGCTGTTTTTT
TRBD2,17,TRBV9,TRBJ2-1,-,CASSVAILASGDNEQFF,TGTGCCAGCAGCGTAGCCATTTTGGCTAGCGGAGACAATGAGCAGTTCTTC
-,13,TRBV30,TRBJ2-1,-,CAWISPARNEQFF,TGTGCCTGGATCTCGCCCGCCAGAAATGAGCAGTTCTTC
TRBD1,14,TRBV19,TRBJ1-4,-,CASNLGRGNEKLFF,TGTGCCAGTAATTTGGGCAGGGGGAATGAAAAACTGTTTTTT
-,15,TRBV4-2,TRBJ2-2,-,CASSPLDRNTGELFF,TGTGCCAGCAGCCCACTCGACAGGAACACCGGGGAGCTGTTTTTT
TRBD1,16,TRBV5-1,TRBJ2-1,-,CASSGRTGDNYNEQFF,TGCGCCAGCAGCGGACGGACAGGGGATAATTACAATGAGCAGTTCTTC
TRBD1,15,TRBV6-6,TRBJ1-6,-,CASSYGQGDNSPLHF,TGTGCCAGCAGTTATGGCCAGGGGGATAATTCGCCCCTCCACTTT
-,11,TRBV29-1,TRBJ1-4,-,CSVHSNEKLFF,TGCAGCGTTCACTCCAATGAAAAACTGTTTTTT
TRBD1,16,TRBV30,TRBJ2-5,-,CAWSVPFLDRQETQYF,TGTGCCTGGAGTGTCCCCTTCTTGGACAGGCAAGAGACCCAGTACTTC
TRBD1,14,TRBV23-1,TRBJ2-2,-,CASSQKTGTGELFF,TGCGCCAGCAGTCAAAAGACAGGGACCGGGGAGCTGTTTTTT
-,17,TRBV21-1,TRBJ1-3,-,CASSKVPRQLDGNTIYF,TGTGCCAGCAGCAAAGTCCCACGACAGTTAGATGGAAACACCATATATTTT
-,15,TRBV14,TRBJ1-2,-,CASSQEPGQNYGYTF,TGTGCCAGCAGCCAAGAGCCGGGACAAAACTATGGCTACACCTTC
TRBD1,14,TRBV28,TRBJ2-7,-,CASDRRGQGGEQYF,TGTGCCAGCGATCGCCGGGGACAGGGTGGCGAGCAGTACTTC
-,13,TRBV12-3/TRBV12-4,TRBJ2-2,few,CASSGDPNGELFF,TGTGCCAGCAGTGGAGACCCGAACGGGGAGCTGTTTTTT
TRBD2,14,TRBV20-1,TRBJ2-7,-,CSASLAGVSYEQYF,TGCAGTGCTAGTCTAGCGGGAGTCTCCTACGAGCAGTACTTC
-,16,TRBV3-1/TRBV3-2,TRBJ2-2,-,CASSQEALRAAGELFF,TGTGCCAGCAGCCAAGAAGCCCTCAGGGCGGCCGGGGAGCTGTTTTTT
-,18,TRBV6-2/TRBV6-3,TRBJ2-2,-,CASSDPYDRWGNTGELFF,TGTGCCAGCAGTGACCCCTACGACAGGTGGGGTAACACCGGGGAGCTGTTTTTT
-,14,TRBV5-1,TRBJ2-3,-,CASSLAQGADTQYF,TGCGCCAGCAGCTTGGCACAGGGTGCAGATACGCAGTATTTT
-,11,TRBV19,TRBJ1-2,-,CASSGVYGYTF,TGTGCCAGTAGCGGGGTCTATGGCTACACCTTC
-,16,TRBV7-9,TRBJ1-1,-,CASSLVGKGVNTEAFF,TGTGCCAGCAGCTTAGTCGGCAAGGGAGTGAACACTGAAGCTTTCTTT
-,13,TRBV19,TRBJ1-5,-,CASSPQAGQPQHF,TGTGCCAGTAGTCCCCAGGCGGGACAGCCCCAGCATTTT
-,15,TRBV19,TRBJ2-1,-,CASSMGSGGYNEQFF,TGTGCCAGTAGTATGGGGTCAGGAGGCTACAATGAGCAGTTCTTC
TRBD1,16,TRBV9,TRBJ1-3,once,CASSDRDRNSGNTIYF,TGTGCCAGCAGCGACCGGGACAGGAACTCTGGAAACACCATATATTTT
TRBD2,18,TRBV4-1,TRBJ2-7,-,CASSQDWSSGRVPYEQYF,TGCGCCAGCAGCCAAGATTGGAGTAGCGGGAGAGTTCCCTACGAGCAGTACTTC
TRBD1,14,TRBV6-5,TRBJ2-5,-,CASRPGQGWKTQYF,TGTGCCAGCAGGCCGGGACAGGGCTGGAAGACCCAGTACTTC
TRBD2,17,TRBV28,TRBJ2-1,-,CASSLGGASGRANEQFF,TGTGCCAGCAGTTTGGGGGGAGCTAGCGGGAGGGCCAATGAGCAGTTCTTC
-,11,TRBV7-9,TRBJ1-1,-,CASSMRTEAFF,TGTGCCAGCTCCATGAGGACTGAAGCTTTCTTT
TRBD1,16,TRBV3-1/TRBV3-2,TRBJ1-6,once,CASSFRDRGFNSPLHF,TGTGCCAGCAGCTTCCGGGACAGGGGTTTTAATTCACCCCTCCACTTT
-,14,TRBV25-1,TRBJ2-3,-,CASSEYSLADTQYF,TGTGCCAGCAGTGAATATTCTTTAGCAGATACGCAGTATTTT
TRBD1,14,TRBV5-1,TRBJ2-7,-,CASSPGDSSYEQYF,TGCGCCAGCAGCCCCGGGGACAGCTCCTACGAGCAGTACTTC
TRBD1,18,TRBV18,TRBJ2-7,-,CASSATGGGGGPPYEQYF,TGTGCCAGCTCCGCAACAGGGGGCGGGGGCGGGCCCCCCTACGAGCAGTACTTC
-,15,TRBV24-1,TRBJ2-7,-,CATSDSSHRVGEQYF,TGTGCCACCAGTGATTCAAGCCACAGGGTTGGGGAGCAGTACTTC
TRBD1,15,TRBV18,TRBJ1-1,-,CASSPQGAMNTEAFF,TGTGCCAGCTCACCCCAGGGGGCGATGAACACTGAAGCTTTCTTT
TRBD2,16,TRBV9,TRBJ2-1,-,CASSVVHGRKLDEQFF,TGTGCCAGCAGCGTAGTGCACGGGAGGAAGTTGGATGAGCAGTTCTTC
-,19,TRBV7-3,TRBJ2-6,-,CASSLKEGSTDSGANVLTF,TGTGCCAGCAGCTTAAAGGAGGGGTCGACAGACTCTGGGGCCAACGTCCTGACTTTC
-,18,TRBV7-8,TRBJ2-2,-,CASSPQGWGRVDTGELFF,TGTGCCAGCAGCCCGCAGGGTTGGGGTAGAGTGGACACCGGGGAGCTGTTTTTT
-,14,TRBV28,TRBJ1-4,-,CASSNFRTNEKLFF,TGTGCCAGCAGTAATTTCCGTACAAATGAAAAACTGTTTTTT
-,13,TRBV23-1,TRBJ2-7,-,CASPPGQPYEQYF,TGCGCCAGTCCGCCGGGACAACCCTACGAGCAGTACTTC
TRBD2,16,TRBV7-9,TRBJ2-1,-,CASSLAGLAGGNEQFF,TGTGCCAGCAGCTTAGCGGGTCTAGCGGGAGGCAATGAGCAGTTCTTC
TRBD1,14,TRBV24-1,TRBJ1-3,-,CATSEGTGENTIYF,TGTGCCACCAGTGAGGGGACAGGGGAGAACACCATATATTTT
-,14,TRBV1,TRBJ2-7,few,CTSSQGGSPYEQYF,TGCACCAGCAGCCAAGGCGGGAGCCCCTACGAGCAGTACTTC
-,13,TRBV6-1,TRBJ1-1,-,CASSEASGSKAFF,TGTGCCAGCAGTGAAGCGTCAGGTTCGAAAGCTTTCTTT
TRBD1,14,TRBV6-6,TRBJ2-3,-,CASTGTVYTDTQYF,TGTGCCAGCACCGGGACAGTTTACACAGATACGCAGTATTTT
-,15,TRBV27,TRBJ2-7,-,CASSLSRQGNHEQYF,TGTGCCAGCAGTTTATCAAGGCAGGGGAACCACGAGCAGTACTTC
TRBD2,16,TRBV18,TRBJ2-7,few,CASSPPGTSGSYEQYF,TGTGCCAGCTCACCTCCCGGGACTAGCGGCTCCTACGAGCAGTACTTC
-,14,TRBV7-8,TRBJ2-3,-,CASSLPTGTDTQYF,TGTGCCAGCAGCTTACCGACAGGCACAGATACGCAGTATTTT
-,14,TRBV5-4,TRBJ2-5,-,CASSLQGVQETQYF,TGTGCCAGCAGCTTGCAAGGGGTACAAGAGACCCAGTACTTC
TRBD1,16,TRBV11-2,TRBJ2-3,once,CASSIHRQGSTDTQYF,TGTGCCAGCAGCATCCACCGACAGGGGAGCACAGATACGCAGTATTTT
-,14,TRBV5-5,TRBJ1-3,-,CASSLVGDGNTIYF,TGTGCCAGCAGCTTGGTAGGGGATGGAAACACCATATATTTT
TRBD2,16,TRBV10-1,TRBJ2-1,few,CALRLAGSFSYNEQFF,TGCGCCTTACGACTAGCGGGATCTTTCTCCTACAATGAGCAGTTCTTC
-,15,TRBV7-3,TRBJ1-1,-,CASSLSGRLNTEAFF,TGTGCCAGCAGCTTAAGTGGCAGGCTGAACACTGAAGCTTTCTTT
-,13,TRBV9,TRBJ2-1,-,CASSERGYNEQFF,TGTGCCAGCAGCGAGCGCGGGTACAATGAGCAGTTCTTC
TRBD2,18,TRBV18,TRBJ2-1,-,CASFPGTSGRATWYEQFF,TGTGCCAGCTTCCCCGGGACTAGCGGGAGGGCCACGTGGTATGAGCAGTTCTTC
-,14,TRBV27,TRBJ1-4,-,CASSPVATNEKLFF,TGTGCCAGCAGCCCGGTTGCAACTAATGAAAAACTGTTTTTT
-,15,TRBV7-8,TRBJ2-1,-,CASSLVGSSYNEQFF,TGTGCCAGCAGCTTAGTTGGGAGCTCCTACAATGAGCAGTTCTTC